This TCR beta chain was sequenced during a study of cytomegalovirus exposure and HLA in healthy donors. Losses at the gene ends were 3 bases for V and 1 base for J; bases not matched to a gene: 5. The CDR3 has 15 residues. Germline V gene lookup returns CDR1 SGHRS and CDR2 YFSETQ. Whole-study findings and limits: Later on, an analysis tied 15,000 to 20,000 TCR beta sequences to HLA alleles at 0.05 false discovery rate.

This clone was detected a few times. Its target is not known. PCR amplification relied on 60 Vbeta primers (plus 13 Jbeta primers). Generated by immunoSEQ multiplex PCR, the TCRdb table keeps only in-frame clones and is missing some. Found here are over 110,000 clones, roughly 79% of them singletons; the top ten hold more than 9.5%. The chain combines TRBV5-1 with TRBJ1-1; TRBD1 matches 8 bases. The specimen was PBMCs. This TCR was sampled from a woman aged 55-75 years in good health and CMV-seropositive. In nucleotides, the CDR3 is TGCGCCAGCAGCTCCTCGGACAGGGCGAACACTGAAGCTTTCTTT. It specifies CASSSSDRANTEAFF.